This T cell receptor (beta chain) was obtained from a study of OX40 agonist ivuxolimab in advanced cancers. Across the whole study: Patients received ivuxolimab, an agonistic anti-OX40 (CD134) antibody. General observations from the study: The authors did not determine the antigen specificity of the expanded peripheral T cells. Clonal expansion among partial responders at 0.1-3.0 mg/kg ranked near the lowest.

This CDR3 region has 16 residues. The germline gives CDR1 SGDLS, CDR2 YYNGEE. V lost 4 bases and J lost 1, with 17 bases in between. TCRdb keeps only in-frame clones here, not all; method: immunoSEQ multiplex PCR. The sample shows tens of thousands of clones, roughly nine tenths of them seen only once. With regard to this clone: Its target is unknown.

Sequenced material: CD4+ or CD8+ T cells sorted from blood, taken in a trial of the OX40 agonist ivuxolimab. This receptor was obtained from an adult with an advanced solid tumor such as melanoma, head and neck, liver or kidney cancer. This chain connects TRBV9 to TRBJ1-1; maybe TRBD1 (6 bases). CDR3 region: CASSSWGGGSNTEAFF. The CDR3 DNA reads TGTGCCAGCAGCTCGTGGGGAGGGGGTTCGAACACTGAAGCTTTCTTT.